Presented here are 6 T cell receptor beta chains from one specimen sequenced in a study of cytomegalovirus exposure and HLA in healthy donors. Primers: 60 Vbeta forward and 13 Jbeta reverse. Here immunoSEQ multiplex PCR was the method, and the copy in TCRdb shows in-frame clones only, minus some. The sample shows 150,000 to 200,000 clones, 70% to 80% of them seen only once. Sequenced input: PBMCs. The receptor source for this set is a woman aged 25 to 45 in good health and CMV-seropositive.

The chain has TRBV6-6 and TRBJ1-5, with D maybe TRBD1 (6 bases). Germline values: CDR1 MNHNY, CDR2 SVGAGI (reference sequence). V was shortened by 8 bases and J by 0 bases, with 11 bases between the two germline ends. CDR3 length: 14 residues. CDR3: CASLGDNSNQPQHF. Here the CDR3 DNA reads TGTGCCAGCTTGGGGGACAATAGCAATCAGCCCCAGCATTTT.

About this clone itself: At one end the junction does not follow the germline gene, possibly because of a read error. The chain couples TRBV7-9 to TRBJ1-2; 8 nucleotides line up with TRBD1. This CDR3 is built from 11 residues. CDR1 SEHNR and CDR2 FQNEAQ come from the germline V gene (reference sequence). CDR3: CASSQQGDSHF. The DNA for the CDR3 is TGTGCCAGCAGCCAACAGGGGGACAGCCACTTC.

This clone is a singleton in its sample. The chain couples TRBV30 to TRBJ1-5; 8 bases are shared with TRBD1. The germline V gene has CDR1 GTSNPN and CDR2 SVGIG (reference sequence). This CDR3 is built from 12 residues. Unmatched junction bases numbered 5, after V lost 7 bases and J lost 6 bases. CDR3 sequence reads: CAYGQGSQPQHF. Written as DNA, the CDR3 is TGTGCCTATGGACAGGGATCTCAGCCCCAGCATTTT.

This clone appeared a single time. The rearrangement links TRBV6-5 to TRBJ1-1; D unresolved. The V gene lost 2 bases and the J gene lost 3 bases, with 13 bases spanning the gap. The V gene's germline CDR1 is MNHEY and CDR2 SVGAGI. There are 15 residues in the CDR3. This chain's CDR3 is CASSYTSAAYTEAFF. DNA for the CDR3: TGTGCCAGCAGTTACACCTCCGCGGCTTACACTGAAGCTTTCTTT.

The CDR3 reads CASSLEGLGDTQYF. CDR3 nucleotides: TGTGCCAGCAGCCTGGAGGGGCTAGGGGATACGCAGTATTTT. This rearrangement joins TRBV28 to TRBJ2-3, with D possibly matching TRBD2 (6 bases). The V gene's germline CDR1 is MDHEN and CDR2 SYDVKM. Trimming took off 6 bases at V and 6 bases at J, with 16 bases between the two ends. This CDR3 has 14 amino acids.

The V call is TRBV28, the J call TRBJ1-5; no firm D call. CDR3 length equals 14 residues. Germline loops: CDR1 MDHEN, CDR2 SYDVKM. Trimming pared 6 bases from V and 1 base from J, leaving 10 bases between. The CDR3 region has the DNA TGTGCCAGCAGGGCAATGATCAGCAATCAGCCCCAGCATTTT. It is translated as CASRAMISNQPQHF.